This T cell receptor beta chain was documented in a study of CD8 T cells in Susac syndrome. Overall study context: Among sequenced Susac syndrome patients, about 6 had active disease and under ten were in remission. Overall study findings and caveats: Clonal expansion was present among Susac CD8+ cells. This expansion reached its peak in TEMRA cells and in active patients.

Random hexamers primed reverse transcription of about 0.45 to 1 ug RNA. The authors amplified TCR beta CDR3 across 54 Vbeta and 13 Jbeta using immunoSEQ multiplex PCR. TCRdb re-derived calls from the immunoSEQ multiplex PCR reads in MiXCR, one entry per CDR3 protein. The sample consists of about 190,000 distinct CDR3 sequences, approximately 95% of them appearing once. Germline lookup yields CDR1 MGHRA and CDR2 YSYEKL. V dropped 0 bases and J dropped 0 bases, with 11 bases sitting between them. The CDR3 has 17 amino acids. FACS enriched CD8+ TEMRA cells, while bulk CD8+ and CD4+ were negatively isolated. Turning to this clonotype: Its antigen is unknown.

The chain couples TRBV4-1 to TRBJ2-2; possible D gene TRBD1, 6 bases. The TCR comes from a human donor with Susac syndrome. Sequencing input: CD8+ T cells from PBMCs. The CDR3 region has the DNA TGCGCCAGCAGCCAAGAAACAGGGCGCTCGAACACCGGGGAGCTGTTTTTT. This codes for CASSQETGRSNTGELFF.